This T cell receptor beta chain was recorded in a study of T cells in Graves' hyperthyroidism and ophthalmopathy. Regarding the study as a whole: Blood also held most thyroid clonotypes expanded beyond 0.001. For ophthalmopathy, model prediction preceded onset by a median roughly 6.2 months.

Turning to this clonotype: Its matching antigen is unknown. A much larger clone lies a single base off, so this may be a read error.

Amplification yielded TCR beta CDR3 regions, with RNA transcripts as the source. Initially, a first-round RT-PCR of the TCR CDR3 employed the HTBI primer set. MiXCR, applied by TCRdb to the multiplex PCR reads, yields one record per CDR3 protein. The table includes 370,000 or so distinct CDR3 sequences, around a sixth detected once. CDR3 length: 15 residues. Diagnosing involved the use of clinical symptoms, serum thyroxine and TRAb, thyroid ultrasound and orbital computed tomography. Blood sampling occurred at first hyperthyroidism diagnosis, ahead of any ophthalmopathy symptoms. The clonotype comes from a young woman with Graves' hyperthyroidism that later progressed to Graves' ophthalmopathy. The sequencing sample was made of blood. This sequence joins TRBV12-3 or TRBV12-4 and TRBJ2-3, with D maybe TRBD2 (5 bases). CDR3 sequence (DNA): TGTGCCAGCAGTTTCTTCTCGGGGTTCACAAATACGCAGTATTTT. Its translation is CASSFFSGFTNTQYF.